The 29 T cell receptor beta chains below all came from one sample that was sequenced in a study of T-cell memory formation after mild COVID-19. Each CDR3 protein is one row after TCRdb ran MiXCR on the 5' RACE reads. The sample lists about 360,000 distinct CDR3 sequences, approximately 15% occurring once. Sample: PBMCs or a T cell subset sorted from them (not recorded which). All receptors come from a young man who had mild COVID-19 (a few samples of this study predate the infection). Cell type and time point are not known.

V usage is TRBV7-9 and J usage is TRBJ2-1; D is possibly TRBD2 (5 bases). This CDR3 is built from 12 residues. V was cut by 3 bases and J by 11 bases, with 11 bases left in between. CDR1 and CDR2 (germline): SEHNR, FQNEAQ (reference sequence). The CDR3 loop reads CASSFRGTKQFF. CDR3 DNA: TGTGCCAGCAGCTTTCGGGGTACTAAGCAGTTCTTC.

This clonotype was picked up a small number of times. This chain links TRBV12-3 or TRBV12-4 with TRBJ1-5, with 7 bases aligning to TRBD1. J gave up 8 bases and V 2 bases, and 12 bases lay outside the gene matches. The CDR3 contains 16 residues. CDR3 loop: CASSLRGRGLGKPQHF. CDR3 in DNA: TGTGCCAGCAGTTTAAGGGGGCGGGGGCTCGGAAAGCCCCAGCATTTT.

This clonotype was counted a few times. The J gene is TRBJ2-7, the V gene TRBV27; tentative D call: TRBD1 (6 bases). Trimming pared 4 bases from V and 1 base from J, leaving 14 bases between. The CDR3 loop spans 15 amino acids. In germline, CDR1 is MNHEY, CDR2 SMNVEV (reference sequence). The CDR3 protein is CASSSQGEGSYEQYV. Written as DNA, the CDR3 is TGTGCCAGCAGTTCACAGGGAGAGGGGTCCTACGAGCAGTACGTC.

The DNA for the CDR3 is TGTGCCAGCAGCTTTTGGGGAGGCTCCTACAATGAGCAGTTCTTC. Amino acids: CASSFWGGSYNEQFF. The chain employs TRBV7-9 and TRBJ2-1, with D tentatively TRBD2 (6 bases). The V gene lost 3 bases and the J gene lost 0 bases, with 9 bases spanning the gap. This CDR3 is 15 amino acids long. CDR1 is SEHNR, CDR2 FQNEAQ, per germline (reference sequence).

The table lists this clonotype with many counts. The chain uses TRBV7-9 and TRBJ2-5; the D gene is possibly TRBD2 (5 bases). V lost 2 bases to trimming and J lost 3 bases, with 7 bases between them. The germline V gene encodes CDR1 SEHNR and CDR2 FQNEAQ (reference sequence). CDR3 size: 13 residues. This CDR3 reads CASSLPREETQYF. CDR3 DNA: TGTGCCAGCAGCTTACCGCGGGAAGAGACCCAGTACTTC.

V and J are TRBV3-1 and TRBJ1-4; a weak D match, TRBD1 (5 bases). V lost 1 base to trimming and J lost 0 bases, with 12 bases between them. The germline CDR1 and CDR2 sequences are LGHDT and YNNKEL (reference sequence). CDR3 length: 17 residues. The CDR3 nucleotides read TGTGCCAGCAGCCAAGTTCGGGGCGGTGCAACTAATGAAAAACTGTTTTTT. Translated, it gives CASSQVRGGATNEKLFF. Variable domain in full (rest from reference TRBV3-1 and TRBJ1-4): DTAVSQTPKYLVTQMGNDKSIKCEQNLGHDTMYWYKQDSKKFLKIMFSYNNKELIINETVPNRFSPKSPDKAHLNLHINSLELGDSAVYFCASSQVRGGATNEKLFFGSGTQLSVL.

This clonotype showed up many times. The chain links TRBV4-1 to TRBJ1-4, with no clear D. The V end lost 4 bases, the J end lost 8 bases, and 20 bases lay between the germline ends. The CDR3 is 16 amino acids. Germline V CDR1 and CDR2: MGHRA, YSYEKL. CDR3 loop: CASSRPQAGLGEKLFF. Here the CDR3 DNA reads TGCGCCAGCAGCCGGCCCCAAGCGGGGTTGGGGGAAAAACTGTTTTTT.

J is TRBJ1-4 and V is TRBV5-1; TRBD1 matches at 9 bases. The length of the CDR3 is 14 residues. The V gene end was trimmed by 2 bases and the J gene end by 7 bases; junction bases not matched to a gene: 3. Germline loops: CDR1 SGHRS, CDR2 YFSETQ. CDR3 in amino acids: CASSFAGQGEKLFF. The CDR3 DNA follows: TGCGCCAGCAGCTTTGCGGGACAGGGTGAAAAACTGTTTTTT.

The rearrangement joins TRBV7-2 to TRBJ1-2; D is unresolved. In germline, CDR1 is SGHTA, CDR2 FQGNSA. The CDR3 is 14 amino acids. V was cut by 3 bases and J by 6 bases, with 14 bases left in between. The CDR3 is CASSFREPPDGYTF. CDR3 nucleotides: TGTGCCAGCAGCTTTCGGGAGCCCCCCGATGGCTACACCTTC.

This clonotype came up a few times. The chain is built from TRBV20-1 and TRBJ2-1; 7 nucleotides line up with TRBD1. This CDR3 is built from 15 residues. V dropped 4 bases and J dropped 3; count of bases not matched to a gene: 9. Per germline, CDR1 DFQATT and CDR2 SNEGSKA (reference sequence). DNA for the CDR3: TGCAGTGCTAAAAACCCCCGGGACAGCTACAATGAGCAGTTCTTC. It is translated as CSAKNPRDSYNEQFF.

The chain employs TRBV7-6 and TRBJ2-6, with D perhaps TRBD1 (8 bases). This CDR3 is 17 amino acids long. Germline V gene lookup returns CDR1 SGHVS and CDR2 FNYEAQ. The V end lost 1 base, the J end lost 0 bases, and 10 bases lay between the germline ends. The CDR3 nucleotides are TGTGCCAGCAGCTTAGACAGGGGGGGCTCTGGGGCCAACGTCCTGACTTTC. Protein sequence: CASSLDRGGSGANVLTF.

This clonotype has only a few counts. The rearrangement uses TRBV6-6 and TRBJ1-5; D may be TRBD1 (5 bases). The CDR3 is 12 amino acids. The ends were cut back, 6 bases at V and 16 bases at J, with 19 bases in the middle. CDR1 and CDR2 (germline): MNHNY, SVGAGI (reference sequence). The CDR3, as DNA: TGTGCCAGCAGAAGGGGAAAGAGACGGCGTCATTTT. Protein sequence: CASRRGKRRRHF.

This clonotype was observed a few times. The chain recombines TRBV6-1 with TRBJ2-5; TRBD2 matches 8 bases. Germline V gene lookup returns CDR1 MNHNS and CDR2 SASEGT. The J segment lost 2 bases and the V segment lost 7 bases, leaving 9 bases of the junction unmatched. This CDR3 region has 15 residues. DNA for the CDR3: TGTGCCAGCACCTACCTTAGCGGGGAACAAGAGACCCAGTACTTC. It specifies CASTYLSGEQETQYF.

The V call is TRBV7-2, the J call TRBJ2-4, with 7 positions matching TRBD2. The CDR3 is made up of 14 amino acids. In germline, CDR1 is SGHTA, CDR2 FQGNSA. Losses at the gene ends were 4 bases for V and 7 bases for J; bases not matched to a gene: 7. The CDR3 loop is CASSSRGDGNIQYF. The CDR3 nucleotides are TGTGCCAGCAGCTCCCGGGGGGACGGTAACATTCAGTACTTC.

This clonotype has only a few counts. V is TRBV4-3 and J is TRBJ1-2; a weak D match, TRBD1 (6 bases). CDR1 and CDR2 from the germline V gene are LGHNA and YSLEER. This CDR3 has 15 residues. Trimming removed 1 base from V and 14 bases from J, with 23 bases in between. In DNA, the CDR3 is TGCGCCAGCAGCCAAGTGTTCCAGGGGCCCCAATTGACGACCTTC. As protein: CASSQVFQGPQLTTF.

This chain uses TRBV5-1 with TRBJ1-2, with TRBD1 as a possible D gene (6 bases). CDR1 is SGHRS and CDR2 is YFSETQ in the germline V gene. The CDR3 covers 14 residues. V shed 4 bases and J shed 10 bases, with 20 bases lying between them. CDR3 residues: CASSGDRHPAVYTF. The CDR3 DNA sequence: TGCGCCAGCAGCGGCGACAGGCACCCAGCCGTCTACACCTTC.

The J gene is TRBJ2-4, the V gene TRBV7-6; 14 bases are shared with TRBD2. J gave up 10 bases and V 5 bases, and 1 base lay outside the gene matches. CDR1 is SGHVS, CDR2 FNYEAQ, per germline. This CDR3 comprises 13 residues. The DNA of the CDR3 is TGTGCCAGCAGCGGACTAGCGGGGGGTATTCAGTACTTC. The encoded protein is CASSGLAGGIQYF. The entire variable domain, with the rest obtained from reference TRBV7-6 and TRBJ2-4, is as follows: GAGVSQSPRYKVTKRGQDVALRCDPISGHVSLYWYRQALGQGPEFLTYFNYEAQQDKSGLPNDRFSAERPEGSISTLTIQRTEQRDSAMYRCASSGLAGGIQYFGAGTRLSVL.

This clonotype was seen at least ten times. This sequence joins TRBV7-2 and TRBJ2-1, with TRBD2 identical over 12 bases. Germline CDR1 and CDR2: SGHTA and FQGNSA. V was pared by 8 bases and J by 6 bases, with 11 bases of the junction left unmatched. This CDR3 comprises 16 residues. The CDR3 nucleotides read TGTGCCAGCTCCCAAACTAGCGGGGGGCCAGTCAATGAGCAGTTCTTC. It translates to CASSQTSGGPVNEQFF.

The V gene is TRBV19, the J gene TRBJ1-1; D is possibly TRBD1 (5 bases). Trimming took 4 bases from V and 4 from J, leaving 16 bases between them. The CDR3 sequence is 15 residues long. Germline V gene data show CDR1 as LNHDA and CDR2 as SQIVND (reference sequence). The CDR3 DNA reads as TGTGCCAGTAGTAGTGCCCTGGGGGTGAGCACTGAAGCTTTCTTT. Residues: CASSSALGVSTEAFF. Together with reference TRBV19 and TRBJ1-1, the CDR3 gives the full variable domain: DGGITQSPKYLFRKEGQNVTLSCEQNLNHDAMYWYRQDPGQGLRLIYYSQIVNDFQKGDIAEGYSVSREKKESFPLTVTSAQKNPTAFYLCASSSALGVSTEAFFGQGTRLTVV.

The rearrangement links TRBV25-1 to TRBJ2-2; TRBD2 might be the D (6 bases). The CDR3 is 16 amino acids. CDR1 is MGHDK and CDR2 is SYGVNS in the germline V gene. Trimming stripped 3 bases from V and 6 bases from J, with 17 bases between. The CDR3 sequence: CASSDSQVGGAGELFF. In DNA, the CDR3 is TGTGCCAGCAGTGATTCTCAGGTCGGGGGAGCCGGGGAGCTGTTTTTT.

The gene calls are TRBV20-1 and TRBJ2-5, with 10 bases matching TRBD2. Germline V lookup: CDR1 DFQATT, CDR2 SNEGSKA (reference sequence). V was pared by 3 bases and J by 9 bases, with 16 bases of the junction left unmatched. The CDR3 contains 16 residues. CDR3: CSARGSGGTPVRAQYF. DNA of the CDR3: TGCAGTGCTAGGGGTAGCGGGGGGACCCCTGTCAGGGCCCAGTACTTC.

In its sample, this clonotype was seen many times. The V and J genes are TRBV5-1 and TRBJ2-7, with D possibly matching TRBD1 (5 bases). V shed 0 bases and J shed 2 bases, with 9 bases lying between them. The CDR3 is 14 amino acids. Germline V gene data show CDR1 as SGHRS and CDR2 as YFSETQ. As DNA, the CDR3 is TGCGCCAGCAGCTTGGAGCCAGGGCCCTACGAGCAGTACGTC. Amino acid sequence: CASSLEPGPYEQYV.

This clonotype was recorded at least ten times. The rearrangement uses TRBV7-2 and TRBJ1-3; D is unclear. The CDR3 length is 15 residues. Germline V lookup: CDR1 SGHTA, CDR2 FQGNSA. Trimming took 3 bases from V and 4 from J, leaving 13 bases between them. The CDR3 nucleotides are TGTGCCAGCAGCTTTGCTCGGGTGTCCGGAAACACCATATATTTT. Encoded protein: CASSFARVSGNTIYF. Variable domain in full (rest from reference TRBV7-2 and TRBJ1-3): GAGVSQSPSNKVTEKGKDVELRCDPISGHTALYWYRQSLGQGLEFLIYFQGNSAPDKSGLPSDRFSAERTGGSVSTLTIQRTQQEDSAVYLCASSFARVSGNTIYFGEGSWLTVV.

This clonotype appeared a few times. The rearrangement joins TRBV29-1 to TRBJ2-2; TRBD2 aligns across 8 bases. The CDR3 is made up of 15 amino acids. Per the germline V gene, CDR1 is SQVTM and CDR2 is ANQGSEA. The V and J ends lost 4 bases and 6 bases, in that order; junction bases with no gene match: 10. In DNA, the CDR3 is TGCAGCGTTGCCCGGCCGCGGGGGGCCCCCGGGGAGCTGTTTTTT. Its translation is CSVARPRGAPGELFF.

There are many counts of this clonotype. The chain is built from TRBV6-6 and TRBJ2-7; 8 nucleotides line up with TRBD1. There are 14 residues in the CDR3. The V and J ends lost 9 bases and 1 base, in that order; junction bases with no gene match: 8. Germline loops: CDR1 MNHNY, CDR2 SVGAGI (reference sequence). The CDR3 loop is CASSDRGVSYEQYF. The CDR3 bases are TGTGCCAGTTCAGACAGGGGTGTTTCCTACGAGCAGTACTTC.

The V gene is TRBV4-2, the J gene TRBJ1-5; D is uncertain. The CDR3 covers 14 residues. Germline V gene data show CDR1 as LGHNA and CDR2 as YNFKEQ. Trimming removed 3 bases from V and 1 base from J, with 7 bases in between. The chain's CDR3 is CASSQDESNQPQHF. The CDR3 DNA reads as TGTGCCAGCAGCCAGGACGAAAGCAATCAGCCCCAGCATTTT.

Note on this clonotype: One end of the junction is discordant with germline, which a read error may explain. V usage is TRBV7-3 and J usage is TRBJ2-1; D uncertain. Germline V gene sequence: CDR1 SGHTA, CDR2 FQGTGA. The CDR3 runs 14 residues. The CDR3 is CASSLNPSYNEQLF. The CDR3, as DNA: TGTGCCAGCAGCTTAAATCCGTCCTACAATGAGCAGTTATTC.

On this clonotype: This may come from a read error, since a much larger clone is one base off. The chain carries TRBV20-1 and TRBJ2-7; D not certain. This CDR3 spans 14 amino acids. V lost 6 bases to trimming and J lost 1 base, with 16 bases between them. From germline, CDR1 is DFQATT and CDR2 SNEGSKA (reference sequence). In DNA form, the CDR3 reads TGCAGTGCCCGGGCCTTGGGCATTTCCTACGAGCAGTACTTC. This encodes CSARALGISYEQYF.

This clonotype was seen ten or more times. The chain uses TRBV28 and TRBJ1-5; possibly TRBD1 for D (5 bases). Trimming removed 6 bases at V and 4 bases at J, with 22 bases between. CDR1 is MDHEN, CDR2 SYDVKM, per germline. This CDR3 has 17 amino acids. The CDR3 region is CASSSNPGKGFNQPQHF. The DNA for the CDR3 is TGTGCCAGCAGCTCGAACCCAGGGAAAGGGTTTAATCAGCCCCAGCATTTT. Full variable domain (rest looked up from reference TRBV28 and TRBJ1-5): DVKVTQSSRYLVKRTGEKVFLECVQDMDHENMFWYRQDPGLGLRLIYFSYDVKMKEKGDIPEGYSVSREKKERFSLILESASTNQTSMYLCASSSNPGKGFNQPQHFGDGTRLSIL.